The 5 T cell receptor beta chains given below trace back to one sample, sequenced in a study of cytomegalovirus exposure and HLA in healthy donors. PCR was performed using 60 Vbeta and 13 Jbeta primers. Data came from immunoSEQ multiplex PCR; TCRdb stores just in-frame clones and leaves some out. The sample lists over 65,000 clones, 75% to 85% occurring once. The sample taken for sequencing was PBMCs. These receptors were collected from a human donor in good health.

The chain recombines TRBV20-1 with TRBJ2-1; D is ambiguous. Germline CDR1 is DFQATT and CDR2 is SNEGSKA (reference sequence). The length of the CDR3 is 11 residues. Trimming pared 7 bases from V and 4 bases from J, leaving 8 bases between. The CDR3 here is CSVNFYNEQFF. The CDR3, as DNA: TGCAGTGTCAACTTTTACAATGAGCAGTTCTTC.

The chain employs TRBV11-3 and TRBJ2-5; TRBD1 matches at 10 bases. Germline V gene data show CDR1 as SGHNT and CDR2 as YENEEA. This CDR3 contains 15 residues. Germline trimming cut 5 bases from V and 4 bases from J; bases unmatched to any gene: 7. This CDR3 reads CASSPGTGERETQYF. In nucleotides, the CDR3 is TGTGCCAGCAGCCCAGGGACAGGGGAGCGAGAGACCCAGTACTTC.

The chain carries TRBV15 and TRBJ2-7; 9 nucleotides align to TRBD1. V shed 0 bases, J shed 3 bases, and the junction held 6 bases outside the gene matches. Per the germline V gene, CDR1 is LNHNV and CDR2 is YYDKDF (reference sequence). The CDR3 sequence is 16 residues long. The DNA for the CDR3 is TGTGCCACCAGCAGAGATAGGGGGACAGGGCTCTACGAGCAGTACTTC. This sequence encodes CATSRDRGTGLYEQYF. Based on the CDR3 plus reference TRBV15 and TRBJ2-7, the full variable domain is DAMVIQNPRYQVTQFGKPVTLSCSQTLNHNVMYWYQQKSSQAPKLLFHYYDKDFNNEADTPDNFQSRRPNTSFCFLDIRSPGLGDTAMYLCATSRDRGTGLYEQYFGPGTRLTVT.

The chain joins TRBV28 to TRBJ2-3; 8 nucleotides align to TRBD2. Unmatched junction bases numbered 10, after V lost 6 bases and J lost 5 bases. This CDR3 region has 15 residues. Germline-derived CDR1 and CDR2 are MDHEN and SYDVKM. The CDR3 loop is CASRTGGQGKDTQYF. The CDR3 DNA is TGTGCCAGCAGAACGGGGGGGCAGGGTAAAGATACGCAGTATTTT.

J is TRBJ2-5 and V is TRBV14, with D possibly TRBD1 on 6 matching bases. V lost 5 bases, J lost 4 bases, and 20 bases lay in between. Germline assignment: CDR1 SGHDN and CDR2 FVKESK. The CDR3 sequence is 16 residues long. The CDR3 region is CASSGRPQGNRETQYF. The CDR3 bases are TGTGCCAGCAGCGGCCGGCCACAGGGAAATAGAGAGACCCAGTACTTC. Supplemented by reference TRBV14 and TRBJ2-5, the full variable domain reads EAGVTQFPSHSVIEKGQTVTLRCDPISGHDNLYWYRRVMGKEIKFLLHFVKESKQDESGMPNNRFLAERTGGTYSTLKVQPAELEDSGVYFCASSGRPQGNRETQYFGPGTRLLVL.